This T cell receptor beta chain is drawn from a study of OX40 agonist ivuxolimab in advanced cancers. For the study at large: Ivuxolimab, an agonistic anti-OX40 (CD134) antibody, was given to patients. Age averaged 60 years (range roughly 20 to 90), and 82.7% were male. Three patients had partial responses: one hepatocellular carcinoma, two cutaneous melanoma.

CDR1 and CDR2 (germline): ENHRY, SYGVKD. Trimming took 0 bases from V and 3 from J, leaving 9 bases between them. The CDR3 totals 14 residues. Sequencing was performed with immunoSEQ multiplex PCR; in TCRdb, only in-frame clones are kept and a portion is missing. Here the sample spans roughly 74,000 clones, about 92% being singletons. The clonotype comes from an adult with an advanced solid tumor such as melanoma, head and neck, liver or kidney cancer. The V and J genes are TRBV10-3 and TRBJ2-7; tentatively, D is TRBD1 (6 bases). Sequenced here: CD4+ or CD8+ T cells sorted from blood, sampled in a trial of the OX40 agonist ivuxolimab. The CDR3 loop is CAISESRTVYEQYF. CDR3 bases: TGTGCCATCAGTGAGTCGAGGACAGTCTACGAGCAGTACTTC.